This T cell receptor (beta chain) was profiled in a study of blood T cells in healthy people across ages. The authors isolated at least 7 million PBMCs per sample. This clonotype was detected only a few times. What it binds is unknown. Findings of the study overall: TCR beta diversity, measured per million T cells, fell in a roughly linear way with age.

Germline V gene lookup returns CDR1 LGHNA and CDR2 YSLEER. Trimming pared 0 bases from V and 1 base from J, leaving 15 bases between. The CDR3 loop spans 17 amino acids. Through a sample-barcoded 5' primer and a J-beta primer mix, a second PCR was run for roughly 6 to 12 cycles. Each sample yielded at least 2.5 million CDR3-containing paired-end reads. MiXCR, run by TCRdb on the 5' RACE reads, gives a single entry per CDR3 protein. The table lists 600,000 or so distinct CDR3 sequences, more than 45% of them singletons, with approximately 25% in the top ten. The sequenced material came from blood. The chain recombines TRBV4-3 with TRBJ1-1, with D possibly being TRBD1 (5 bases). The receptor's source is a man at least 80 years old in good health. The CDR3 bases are TGCGCCAGCAGCCAAGATCGCGTGGGGGTCTCGAACACTGAAGCTTTCTTT. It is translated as CASSQDRVGVSNTEAFF.